Detailed here is one T cell receptor (beta chain). This sample is part of a study of blood T cell repertoires in COVID-19. Germline loops: CDR1 MNHEY, CDR2 SVGAGI. The CDR3 runs 14 residues. Trimming stripped 1 base from V and 4 bases from J, with 8 bases between. Per the authors' pipeline: Estimated nucleated cell counts came from reference gene primer amplification. Assay used: immunoSEQ multiplex PCR; TCRdb lists only in-frame clones, some missing. That table supplies the V and J calls and clone size; D and trimming were determined from the DNA. The sample has 130,000 to 150,000 clones; roughly 80% are singletons.

The receptor was isolated from a man aged 65 to 79 who had recovered from COVID-19. The chain combines TRBV6-5 with TRBJ2-1; D ambiguous. Sequencing used peripheral blood. CDR3 region: CASSYLASYNEQFF. The CDR3 DNA reads as TGTGCCAGCAGTTACTTAGCTAGTTACAATGAGCAGTTCTTC.